The 12 T cell receptor beta chains listed next were all sequenced from one sample in a study of cytomegalovirus exposure and HLA in healthy donors. The PCR was carried out with 60 Vbeta primers and 13 Jbeta primers. Profiling relied on immunoSEQ multiplex PCR, and the TCRdb table lists in-frame clones only, not all of them. The sample lists more than 150,000 clones, roughly 82% occurring once. Input material: PBMCs. Receptor source: a girl aged 2-10 years in good health and CMV-seropositive.

The gene calls are TRBV21-1 and TRBJ1-2; the table's D call TRBD1 went unverified against the DNA. TRBV21-1 is shown as a pseudogene. This CDR3 is 11 amino acids long. CDR3 nucleotides: TGTGCCAGCAGAACACGTTCTGGCTACACCTTC. This encodes CASRTRSGYTF.

CDR3 coding DNA: TGCGCCAGCGGAATCACTAGCGGGAGGACAGATACGCAGTATTTT. It encodes CASGITSGRTDTQYF. The chain is built from TRBV10-1 and TRBJ2-3; TRBD2 matches 12 bases. Germline values: CDR1 WNHNN, CDR2 SYGVQD (reference sequence). Trimming cost V 8 bases and J 3 bases; bases outside gene matches: 6. The CDR3 covers 15 residues.

This chain uses TRBV5-8 with TRBJ1-1; no reliable D call. The CDR3 is made up of 14 amino acids. CDR1 SGHTS and CDR2 YDEGEE come from the germline V gene. Trimming shortened V by 0 bases and J by 1 base, and 7 bases separated the two germline ends. The CDR3 nucleotides are TGTGCCAGCAGCTTGGTAGCAGCGAACACTGAAGCTTTCTTT. Protein sequence: CASSLVAANTEAFF.

The V gene is TRBV15, the J gene TRBJ2-3, with a tentative D call TRBD2 (6 bases). Germline values: CDR1 LNHNV, CDR2 YYDKDF (reference sequence). The CDR3 runs to 18 residues. V lost 0 bases and J 0 bases, leaving 16 bases between the germline ends. CDR3 protein: CATSRDEYVADSTDTQYF. Here the CDR3 DNA reads TGTGCCACCAGCAGAGATGAGTACGTAGCGGACAGCACAGATACGCAGTATTTT.

The rearrangement uses TRBV27 and TRBJ2-1; possibly TRBD1 for D (6 bases). CDR3 size: 13 residues. The germline CDR1 and CDR2 sequences are MNHEY and SMNVEV (reference sequence). The V gene lost 5 bases and the J gene lost 7 bases, with 12 bases spanning the gap. Written as DNA, the CDR3 is TGTGCCAGCAGTGATCTTACAGGGAATGAGCAGTTCTTC. This codes for CASSDLTGNEQFF.

This sequence joins TRBV9 and TRBJ2-7; 10 positions match TRBD2. The CDR3 has 16 amino acids. The J segment lost 5 bases and the V segment lost 6 bases, leaving 14 bases of the junction unmatched. Germline CDR1 reads SGDLS; CDR2 reads YYNGEE. CDR3 sequence reads: CASNPRGSGRADEQYF. Here the CDR3 DNA reads TGTGCCAGCAACCCCAGGGGCAGCGGGAGGGCCGACGAGCAGTACTTC.

This clone has just a few counts. This chain joins TRBV6-1 and TRBJ2-3, with 8 bases fitting TRBD2. CDR1 is MNHNS and CDR2 is SASEGT in the germline V gene. This CDR3 spans 15 amino acids. J lost 4 bases, V lost 3 bases, and 6 bases had no gene match. The chain's CDR3 is CASSDLSGTADTQYF. The CDR3 DNA reads as TGTGCCAGCAGTGACCTTAGCGGGACTGCAGATACGCAGTATTTT.

V is TRBV2 and J is TRBJ1-2; D unclear. Germline V gives CDR1 SNHLY, CDR2 FYNNEI. The V end was cut by 5 bases, the J end by 4 bases, with 14 bases between. The CDR3 is made up of 14 amino acids. CDR3 DNA: TGTGCCAGCAGTTTGGGTTTGGTAGCCTATGGCTACACCTTC. This translates into CASSLGLVAYGYTF.

Notes on this clone: Germline and junction disagree at one end, which may indicate a read error. This rearrangement joins TRBV6-1 to TRBJ2-1; 11 nucleotides line up with TRBD2. The CDR3 is 12 residues long. From germline, CDR1 is MNHNS and CDR2 SASEGT. The DNA of the CDR3 is TGTGCCAGCTTTCTGACTAGCGGGGAGCCGTTCTTC. It codes for CASFLTSGEPFF.

The table lists this clone with a count of one. The chain uses TRBV6-4 and TRBJ1-5; weak D call: TRBD1 (5 bases). Germline lookup yields CDR1 MRHNA and CDR2 SNTAGT. V lost 5 bases, J lost 0 bases, and 11 bases lay in between. The CDR3 extends over 15 amino acids. In DNA form, the CDR3 reads TGTGCCAGCAGTCCGACAGCTTATAGCAATCAGCCCCAGCATTTT. As protein: CASSPTAYSNQPQHF.

In DNA form, the CDR3 reads TGTGCCAGCAGCTTAATAGTTTCCAATGAGCAGTTCTTC. This sequence encodes CASSLIVSNEQFF. The chain combines TRBV7-9 with TRBJ2-1; D gene unclear. The V end was cut by 2 bases, the J end by 6 bases, with 8 bases between. The CDR3 loop spans 13 amino acids. Germline CDR1 and CDR2: SEHNR and FQNEAQ (reference sequence). Complete variable domain (other parts from reference TRBV7-9 and TRBJ2-1): DTGVSQNPRHKITKRGQNVTFRCDPISEHNRLYWYRQTLGQGPEFLTYFQNEAQLEKSRLLSDRFSAERPKGSFSTLEIQRTEQGDSAMYLCASSLIVSNEQFFGPGTRLTVL.

The chain is built from TRBV28 and TRBJ2-7, with TRBD2 matching over 7 bases. V lost 6 bases, J lost 2 bases, and 7 bases stayed unmatched. CDR1 is MDHEN, CDR2 SYDVKM, per germline. The CDR3 totals 14 residues. The CDR3 protein is CASRFSGVTYEQYF. In nucleotides, the CDR3 is TGTGCCAGCAGGTTCAGCGGGGTTACCTACGAGCAGTACTTC.